This TCR beta chain stems from a study of T cells in Graves' hyperthyroidism and ophthalmopathy. The study, taken as a whole, reports: A model using 13 V-J features told ophthalmopathy apart from stable hyperthyroidism.

Points on this clonotype: As yet, its antigen is unknown.

Germline loops: CDR1 SGHVS, CDR2 FNYEAQ. The ends lost 6 bases at V and 1 base at J; junction bases unmatched: 10. This CDR3 region has 16 residues. Template material for amplifying TCR beta CDR3 regions consisted of RNA transcripts. The TCR CDR3 was amplified in a first-round RT-PCR using the HTBI primer set. Using its own MiXCR run on the multiplex PCR reads, TCRdb lists one record per CDR3 protein. The data contain about 52,000 distinct CDR3 sequences, over 40% of them seen just once; the ten biggest clones take up about a tenth. The chain is built from TRBV7-6 and TRBJ2-7; 9 nucleotides align to TRBD1. Sequencing was performed on blood. The sequence derives from a woman aged 50 to 60 with Graves' ophthalmopathy. The CDR3 here is CASSLGSGTGSYEQYF. The CDR3 DNA reads as TGTGCCAGCAGTTTGGGGTCCGGGACAGGGTCCTACGAGCAGTACTTC. Full variable domain (outside the CDR3, taken from reference TRBV7-6 and TRBJ2-7): GAGVSQSPRYKVTKRGQDVALRCDPISGHVSLYWYRQALGQGPEFLTYFNYEAQQDKSGLPNDRFSAERPEGSISTLTIQRTEQRDSAMYRCASSLGSGTGSYEQYFGPGTRLTVT.